This passage covers 29 T cell receptor beta chains from one sample sequenced in a study of CXCR3-negative and CXCR3-positive naive CD8 T cells. With UMI labels, 5' RACE was used to prepare the TRB cDNA libraries. No DNA is given; TCRdb re-called the 5' RACE reads and lists each CDR3 protein once. The listing records some 49,000 distinct CDR3 sequences. The specimen was naive CXCR3- CD8+ T cells from blood. The subset was: CD45RO-CCR7+CD27+CD95- naive CD8+ T cells lacking CXCR3 (TNR3-). These receptors were obtained from a human donor in good health. Some clones in this sample may be carry-over from other donors' samples.

The chain employs TRBV5-1 and TRBJ2-5; TCRdb calls TRBD1, which cannot be checked without DNA. CDR1 is SGHRS and CDR2 is YFSETQ in the germline V gene. This CDR3 has 14 residues. CDR3 amino acids: CASSFGTGQETQYF.

J is TRBJ2-4 and V is TRBV10-2; TCRdb's D gene call, TRBD1, goes unchecked for lack of DNA. Looked up from germline, CDR1 is WSHSY and CDR2 is SAAADI. The CDR3 is made up of 13 amino acids. The CDR3 sequence: CASSEQGKNIQYF.

The chain carries TRBV6-5 and TRBJ2-2; TCRdb names TRBD2, which stays unverified in the absence of DNA. The CDR3 has 16 residues. From germline, CDR1 is MNHEY and CDR2 SVGAGI. The CDR3 sequence is CASSRRAGGDTGELFF.

The rearrangement links TRBV27 to TRBJ2-1; as DNA is missing, the TRBD2 call by TCRdb cannot be tested. Germline lookup yields CDR1 MNHEY and CDR2 SMNVEV (reference sequence). The CDR3 runs 14 residues. CDR3 region: CASSWASSYNEQFF.

The rearrangement uses TRBV29-1 and TRBJ2-1; the D call of TRBD1 rests on TCRdb alone, since no DNA is present to check it. Germline assignment: CDR1 SQVTM and CDR2 ANQGSEA. The CDR3 has 13 residues. The CDR3 loop reads CSAPTGTGGQQFF.

V is TRBV12-3 or TRBV12-4 and J is TRBJ2-7; absent DNA, TCRdb's TRBD2 call cannot be checked. The CDR3 covers 15 residues. The CDR3 loop is CASSPRDGNSYEQYF.

This chain joins TRBV20-1 and TRBJ1-1; TCRdb returns TRBD1, unconfirmable since there is no DNA. The germline V gene has CDR1 DFQATT and CDR2 SNEGSKA (reference sequence). CDR3 size: 13 residues. CDR3 loop: CSAREDRREQALF.

The chain combines TRBV29-1 with TRBJ1-1; TCRdb designates TRBD1, a call that cannot be tested without DNA. Looked up from germline, CDR1 is SQVTM and CDR2 is ANQGSEA. CDR3 length: 14 residues. CDR3: CSSHEGGAGTEAFF.

V is TRBV28 and J is TRBJ2-1; no DNA is available, so the TRBD2 call from TCRdb remains unchecked. Per germline, CDR1 MDHEN and CDR2 SYDVKM. This CDR3 is built from 15 residues. CDR3 amino acids: CASSKLAGIYNEQFF.

The chain joins TRBV28 to TRBJ2-2; TCRdb's D gene call, TRBD1, goes unchecked for lack of DNA. Germline CDR1 and CDR2: MDHEN and SYDVKM. This CDR3 is 20 amino acids long. CDR3 loop: CASRASRDRGSGWVTGELFF.

The chain joins TRBV20-1 to TRBJ2-3; the TCRdb D gene call, TRBD1, has no DNA to confirm it. Germline lookup yields CDR1 DFQATT and CDR2 SNEGSKA (reference sequence). The CDR3 runs 15 residues. The CDR3 sequence is CSAPNVQDLTDTQYF.

The rearrangement uses TRBV28 and TRBJ2-7; TCRdb proposes TRBD1, but this gene call is untestable without DNA. CDR1 is MDHEN and CDR2 is SYDVKM in the germline V gene. The CDR3 totals 11 residues. CDR3 region: CASSRADEQYF. Complete variable domain (other parts from reference TRBV28 and TRBJ2-7): DVKVTQSSRYLVKRTGEKVFLECVQDMDHENMFWYRQDPGLGLRLIYFSYDVKMKEKGDIPEGYSVSREKKERFSLILESASTNQTSMYLCASSRADEQYFGPGTRLTVT.

The gene calls are TRBV12-3 or TRBV12-4 and TRBJ2-3. The CDR3 is 14 amino acids. CDR3 residues: CASRFWSRPDTQYF.

This chain joins TRBV7-6 and TRBJ2-7. From germline, CDR1 is SGHVS and CDR2 FNYEAQ. This CDR3 spans 16 amino acids. Here the CDR3 reads CASSLASHLLPNEQYF.

V gene TRBV5-1 combines with J gene TRBJ1-1. CDR3 length equals 13 residues. CDR1 is SGHRS, CDR2 YFSETQ, per germline. CDR3: CASSLAGVTEAFF.

The genes are TRBV28 and TRBJ2-3; TCRdb indicates TRBD1, and absent DNA this call remains unverified. The CDR3 runs 17 residues. Germline values: CDR1 MDHEN, CDR2 SYDVKM. The chain's CDR3 is CASSHSSIQGGPDTQYF.

The chain couples TRBV28 to TRBJ2-5; there is no DNA to check the TCRdb D call of TRBD1. The germline CDR1 and CDR2 sequences are MDHEN and SYDVKM. The CDR3 has 12 residues. The CDR3 spells CASSPERRALYF.

This chain joins TRBV28 and TRBJ2-3; TCRdb reports TRBD1, a call that lacks DNA to check it against. From germline, CDR1 is MDHEN and CDR2 SYDVKM. The CDR3 runs to 20 residues. CDR3 sequence: CASSFLGTGAADTGADTQYF.

According to its frequency, this clonotype is medium-sized. The V call is TRBV20-1, the J call TRBJ2-1; TCRdb names TRBD2, which stays unverified in the absence of DNA. CDR1 DFQATT and CDR2 SNEGSKA come from the germline V gene (reference sequence). The CDR3 consists of 14 residues. The CDR3: CSARLAGDYNEQFF.

The CDR3 spells CASSLNDGTGELFF. The V call is TRBV7-8, the J call TRBJ2-2. Germline-derived CDR1 and CDR2 are SGHVS and FQNEAQ. The CDR3 runs to 14 residues.

The V and J genes are TRBV7-3 and TRBJ2-7; absent DNA, TCRdb's TRBD1 call cannot be checked. This CDR3 comprises 14 residues. Germline values: CDR1 SGHTA, CDR2 FQGTGA. CDR3 sequence reads: CASSLAGGNYEQYF.

This chain uses TRBV12-3 or TRBV12-4 with TRBJ1-5; TCRdb's D call of TRBD1 is untestable without DNA. There are 12 residues in the CDR3. CDR3: CASSRGNQPQHF.

The chain joins TRBV12-5 to TRBJ2-7. Per germline, CDR1 LGHNT and CDR2 FRNRAP. The CDR3 sequence is 15 residues long. The CDR3 sequence is CASGLGIGDSYEQYF.

The rearrangement links TRBV19 to TRBJ2-7. Looked up from germline, CDR1 is LNHDA and CDR2 is SQIVND (reference sequence). CDR3 size: 11 residues. CDR3: CASSNTYEQYF.

V gene TRBV5-1 combines with J gene TRBJ2-7. Germline values: CDR1 SGHRS, CDR2 YFSETQ. The CDR3 covers 14 residues. CDR3 loop: CASSPDGPDYEQYF.

The V call is TRBV10-3, the J call TRBJ2-7; lacking DNA, the TRBD1 call made by TCRdb goes unchecked. Germline V gene lookup returns CDR1 ENHRY and CDR2 SYGVKD. The length of the CDR3 is 18 residues. The CDR3 reads CAISDHGIEQGVGYEQYF.

The chain recombines TRBV12-3 or TRBV12-4 with TRBJ2-2. The CDR3 spans 12 residues. This chain's CDR3 is CASSFGSGELFF.

The chain combines TRBV29-1 with TRBJ2-7; TCRdb's D call of TRBD1 is untestable without DNA. This CDR3 is 12 amino acids long. Germline values: CDR1 SQVTM, CDR2 ANQGSEA. This CDR3 reads CSAVREPNEQYF.

The chain links TRBV28 to TRBJ2-6; the D gene TCRdb calls, TRBD1, cannot be checked with no DNA. Per the germline V gene, CDR1 is MDHEN and CDR2 is SYDVKM. The CDR3 is 17 residues long. This CDR3 reads CASREIGQLTGANVLTF.